A selection of T cell receptor beta chains follows, all from one sample in a study of cytomegalovirus exposure and HLA in healthy donors. Some clones are missing from TCRdb's copy, which holds only in-frame ones; the method was immunoSEQ multiplex PCR. The sample contains 120,000 to 150,000 clones, almost 80% of which appear only once. The sequenced material came from PBMCs. All receptors come from a woman aged 40 to 50 in good health and CMV-seropositive. The conserved cysteine and the conserved F or W are not part of the CDR3 here. Clone size is not always given. Where it is, it says once, few, many or a class for expanded clones.

v_gene	abundance	j_gene	CDR3aa
TRBV5-4	-	TRBJ2-7	ASSFGQGIHEQY
TRBV10-2	once	TRBJ2-1	ASGSSGTSGGTYNEQF
TRBV6-1	-	TRBJ2-7	ASRTSGGSFYEQY
TRBV29-1	-	-	SVSRTGGYEQY
TRBV5-1	-	TRBJ1-4	ASSLSGANEKLF
TRBV2	few	TRBJ1-3	ASSDGLSGNTIY
TRBV4-1	-	TRBJ2-7	ASSHNQGYEQY
TRBV5-1	few	TRBJ1-6	ASSLYGGGNSPLH
TRBV5-1	-	TRBJ2-1	ASNLQGTGNEQF
TRBV9	-	TRBJ1-3	ASSVAPSLGDTIY
TRBV7-9	-	TRBJ2-5	ASSLGKRPTQETQY
TRBV2	-	TRBJ2-3	ASRKAGLPGDTQY
TRBV4-1	-	TRBJ1-5	ASSQEGWGGPQH
TRBV9	-	TRBJ2-7	ASSVATVGGEQY
TRBV10-1	-	TRBJ2-1	ASRAGHTYNEQF
TRBV10-2	-	TRBJ1-1	ASSITRFREDGTEAF
TRBV5-4	few	TRBJ2-2	ASSPGGGGALTGELF
TRBV5-4	-	TRBJ2-1	ASSRGTTYSYNEQF
TRBV12-5	-	TRBJ2-5	ASGLQAGGKETQY
TRBV6-5	-	TRBJ1-1	ASLFGGAANTEAF
TRBV5-4	-	TRBJ1-6	ASSESQGARYSPLH
TRBV5-4	-	TRBJ1-2	ASSLYGRVYGYT
TRBV5-1	-	TRBJ1-4	ASRLSGATNEKLF
TRBV18	-	TRBJ2-1	ASSQPQSSGYNEQF
TRBV9	-	TRBJ1-5	ASSVDGYSNQPQH
TRBV27	-	TRBJ1-3	ASSLAGGSGNTIY
TRBV15	-	TRBJ2-5	ATSRGRGETQY
TRBV28	-	TRBJ1-1	ASSLFSTGGTEAF
TRBV7-9	once	TRBJ1-2	ATDISQGYGYT
TRBV5-1	-	TRBJ1-3	ASSLAGTRISGNTIY
TRBV5-4	-	TRBJ2-4	ASSNEQGAGNIQY
TRBV27	once	TRBJ2-1	ASSSLTGGSYNEQF
TRBV2	-	TRBJ2-7	AIARVNEQY
TRBV9	few	TRBJ2-7	ASSVGTGGNYEQY
TRBV9	-	TRBJ1-2	ASTGGYT
TRBV6-4	-	TRBJ1-5	ASSDSDRDNQPQH
TRBV14	-	TRBJ1-4	ASSQERGRARKLF
TRBV5-1	once	TRBJ2-2	ASSFSGGATGELF
TRBV9	once	TRBJ1-6	ASSGQGSSPLH
TRBV27	few	TRBJ2-7	ASSFQQY
TRBV6-6	-	TRBJ1-1	ASRPPGVNTEAF